This TCR beta chain was identified during a study of cytomegalovirus exposure and HLA in healthy donors. Overall study context: Samples from HLA-typed donors yielded about 85 million unique TCRs in an early data release.

A note on this clone: As yet, its antigen is unknown.

Looked up from germline, CDR1 is ENHRY and CDR2 is SYGVKD. This CDR3 is 13 amino acids long. V lost 4 bases and J lost 1, with 7 bases in between. 60 Vbeta and 13 Jbeta primers were used in PCR. The table came from immunoSEQ multiplex PCR; TCRdb's copy has only in-frame clones and leaves some out. The data show approximately 300,000 clones, about four fifths seen once. Notes on the study in general: Earlier analysis found most TCR beta V segments productive about 90% or about 30% of the time. In a later analysis, common viral pathogens appeared linked to several of the most significant clusters. The authors listed 164 TCR beta chains as cytomegalovirus-associated.

Sequenced sample: PBMCs. The clonotype was recovered from a girl aged 2 to 9 in good health and CMV-seronegative. The V gene is TRBV10-3, the J gene TRBJ2-5; D is possibly TRBD1 (6 bases). The CDR3 region has the DNA TGTGCCATCAGTGGGGACACCCAAGAGACCCAGTACTTC. Amino acid sequence: CAISGDTQETQYF.